The 8 T cell receptor beta chains reported below all come from one sample, sequenced in a study of post-analysis software for immune sequencing data. Antigens of these TCRs are unknown. Whole-study findings and limits: Comparison of patients with controls showed about 5 TRBV segments more frequent in patients, TRBV5-6, TRBV5-1 and TRBV20-1 among them.

Prepared libraries of TCR beta cDNA carried unique molecular identifiers. Each CDR3 protein is one row after TCRdb ran MiXCR on the PCR reads. The table has 750,000 to 950,000 distinct CDR3 sequences, around 46% seen once. Specimen: blood. Every receptor here comes from a girl aged 5-17 years with multiple sclerosis.

The rearrangement joins TRBV14 to TRBJ1-2, with D maybe TRBD1 (5 bases). The CDR3 has 15 residues. The V gene lost 1 base and the J gene lost 0 bases, with 9 bases spanning the gap. Germline CDR1 and CDR2: SGHDN and FVKESK. The CDR3 protein is CASSQGGGSNYGYTF. In DNA, the CDR3 is TGTGCCAGCAGCCAAGGCGGGGGTTCTAACTATGGCTACACCTTC.

The V gene is TRBV4-3, the J gene TRBJ2-1, with D perhaps matching TRBD2 (6 bases). Germline V gene sequence: CDR1 LGHNA, CDR2 YSLEER. V lost 1 base to trimming and J lost 2 bases, with 15 bases between them. This CDR3 comprises 17 residues. The CDR3 here is CASSQARGLSAYNEQFF. The CDR3 nucleotides read TGCGCCAGCAGCCAAGCGAGGGGACTGTCCGCCTACAATGAGCAGTTCTTC.

The chain carries TRBV27 and TRBJ1-1; no clear D. Trimming removed 5 bases at V and 10 bases at J, with 17 bases between. This CDR3 comprises 13 residues. Germline CDR1 is MNHEY and CDR2 is SMNVEV (reference sequence). The CDR3 region has the DNA TGTGCCAGCAGTCCAAGGGTGGGGTTTGGAGCTTTCTTT. Protein product: CASSPRVGFGAFF.

The chain recombines TRBV20-1 with TRBJ2-1; 16 nucleotides agree with TRBD2. Germline V gene data show CDR1 as DFQATT and CDR2 as SNEGSKA (reference sequence). The J segment lost 8 bases and the V segment lost 1 base, leaving 5 bases of the junction unmatched. This CDR3 spans 16 amino acids. The CDR3 here is CSARAGGLAGGDEQFF. CDR3 DNA: TGCAGTGCTAGAGCAGGGGGACTAGCGGGAGGGGATGAGCAGTTCTTC.

Only one count was recorded for this clonotype. This chain links TRBV9 with TRBJ1-6; D is uncertain. V shed 5 bases and J shed 7 bases, with 10 bases lying between them. CDR3 length: 13 amino acids. Germline V gene data show CDR1 as SGDLS and CDR2 as YYNGEE. CDR3 DNA: TGTGCCAGCAGTCCATCGAACAATTCACCCCTCCACTTT. Translating it yields CASSPSNNSPLHF.

The V gene is TRBV6-1, the J gene TRBJ1-2; 8 nucleotides align to TRBD1. V lost 9 bases to trimming and J lost 1 base; unmatched junction nucleotides: 10. Germline lookup yields CDR1 MNHNS and CDR2 SASEGT. The CDR3 covers 15 residues. CDR3 bases: TGTGCCAGTTCCGTCGGACAGGGTCGTAACTATGGCTACACCTTC. It specifies CASSVGQGRNYGYTF.

This chain joins TRBV4-3 and TRBJ2-1; the match to TRBD2 covers 10 bases. With V trimmed by 1 base and J by 1 base, 7 bases remained unmatched. Germline V gene data show CDR1 as LGHNA and CDR2 as YSLEER. The CDR3 contains 18 residues. The CDR3 DNA reads TGCGCCAGCAGCCAAGCCAGGAGCGGGAGGGCATCCTACAATGAGCAGTTCTTC. Its translation is CASSQARSGRASYNEQFF.

The rearrangement uses TRBV11-3 and TRBJ1-2; 9 positions match TRBD1. Germline CDR1 is SGHNT and CDR2 is YENEEA. V shed 5 bases and J 0 bases; nucleotides not matched to a gene: 10. The CDR3 loop spans 17 amino acids. The CDR3 nucleotides are TGTGCCAGCAGCCACAATGTGGGGACAGGGACTAACTATGGCTACACCTTC. As protein: CASSHNVGTGTNYGYTF.